Listed here are 16 T cell receptor beta chains from one sample, sequenced in a study of identical twins. One entry per CDR3 protein results from TCRdb running MiXCR on the 5' RACE reads. This table holds 1.5 million to 2 million distinct CDR3 sequences, around 29% found once. Sequenced input: cord blood. These receptor sequences come from a newborn girl in good health.

CDR3: CASSQGRQPGTGELFF. The CDR3 DNA follows: TGTGCCAGCAGCCAAGGTCGACAGCCAGGCACCGGGGAGCTGTTTTTT. This chain joins TRBV4-2 and TRBJ2-2; weak D call: TRBD1 (5 bases). V dropped 1 base and J dropped 4 bases, with 13 bases sitting between them. In germline, CDR1 is LGHNA, CDR2 YNFKEQ. There are 16 residues in the CDR3.

This clonotype was counted a few times. This rearrangement joins TRBV14 to TRBJ1-1; maybe TRBD1 (6 bases). The V end was cut by 0 bases, the J end by 6 bases, with 14 bases between. The CDR3 length is 15 residues. Germline CDR1 SGHDN, CDR2 FVKESK. This CDR3 is CASSQDRGQNSEAFF. The CDR3 nucleotides are TGTGCCAGCAGCCAAGATCGAGGACAGAATTCTGAAGCTTTCTTT.

This clonotype occurred many times. The CDR3 sequence is CAIRDKDSYEQYF. CDR3 coding DNA: TGTGCCATCAGGGATAAGGACAGCTACGAGCAGTACTTC. The V gene is TRBV10-3, the J gene TRBJ2-7; D perhaps matches TRBD1 (6 bases). This CDR3 is 13 amino acids long. Trimming shortened V by 6 bases and J by 3 bases, and 12 bases separated the two germline ends. Germline V CDR1 and CDR2: ENHRY, SYGVKD.

The chain joins TRBV6-1 to TRBJ1-5; D is perhaps TRBD1 (6 bases). The CDR3 runs 15 residues. Trimming shortened V by 4 bases and J by 4 bases, and 14 bases separated the two germline ends. CDR1 is MNHNS, CDR2 SASEGT, per germline. In nucleotides, the CDR3 is TGTGCCAGCAGTGCCTCACAGGGTCAAAATCAGCCCCAGCATTTT. This encodes CASSASQGQNQPQHF.

The chain carries TRBV21-1 and TRBJ2-7. TRBV21-1 is a pseudogene segment. This CDR3 contains 11 residues. CDR3 region: CASSLQYERYF. The CDR3 nucleotides are TGTGCCAGCAGTTTGCAGTACGAGCGGTACTTC.

The J gene is TRBJ2-7, the V gene TRBV18, with D possibly called TRBD1 or TRBD2 (5 bases each). Per germline, CDR1 KGHSH and CDR2 LQKENI. The CDR3 covers 15 residues. The ends were cut back, 3 bases at V and 6 bases at J, with 18 bases in the middle. The CDR3: CASSPRDRGLSEQYF. CDR3 DNA: TGTGCCAGCTCACCTCGCGACAGAGGGCTCTCCGAGCAGTACTTC.

V and J are TRBV27 and TRBJ2-4; the D call may be TRBD1 or TRBD2 (7 bases each). This CDR3 has 16 residues. The V end was cut by 5 bases, the J end by 3 bases, with 17 bases between. Germline values: CDR1 MNHEY, CDR2 SMNVEV (reference sequence). The CDR3 DNA follows: TGTGCCAGCAGTCTCGCGGCAGGGGGGGGCAAAAACATTCAGTACTTC. It translates to CASSLAAGGGKNIQYF.

The CDR3 region is CSASNVTWPNSPLHF. Written as DNA, the CDR3 is TGCAGTGCTAGTAACGTGACCTGGCCTAATTCACCCCTCCACTTT. The genes are TRBV20-1 and TRBJ1-6; D is uncertain. Germline V gives CDR1 DFQATT, CDR2 SNEGSKA (reference sequence). Trimming stripped 3 bases from V and 6 bases from J, with 15 bases between. The CDR3 runs 15 residues.

This clonotype came up a few times. The chain combines TRBV2 with TRBJ2-1, with 9 bases fitting TRBD1. The CDR3 contains 14 residues. CDR1 and CDR2 from the germline V gene are SNHLY and FYNNEI. With V trimmed by 8 bases and J by 6 bases, 8 bases remained unmatched. In DNA form, the CDR3 reads TGTGCCAGCGGAAACCGGGACAGGGCCAATGAGCAGTTCTTC. This encodes CASGNRDRANEQFF.

This clonotype was detected only a few times. The genes are TRBV12-3 or TRBV12-4 and TRBJ1-2; D remains ambiguous. The CDR3 length is 15 residues. V was trimmed by 5 bases and J by 5 bases, leaving 18 bases between them. The DNA for the CDR3 is TGTGCCAGCAGTCCCGAACTTCTCCTTAATTATGGCTACACCTTC. This codes for CASSPELLLNYGYTF.

In regard to this clonotype: A much larger clone differs from this one at a single base, so this may be a read error. This chain uses TRBV27 with TRBJ1-5; the match to TRBD1 covers 7 bases. This CDR3 comprises 13 residues. Trimming removed 4 bases from V and 5 bases from J; junction bases left unmatched: 2. Per the germline V gene, CDR1 is MNHEY and CDR2 is SMNVEV (reference sequence). The CDR3 protein is CASSWDSHQPQHF. CDR3 nucleotide sequence: TGTGCCAGCAGTTGGGACAGCCATCAGCCCCAGCATTTT.

This rearrangement joins TRBV9 to TRBJ2-4, with 8 positions matching TRBD2. Trimming at V came to 4 bases and at J to 13 bases, leaving 19 bases not matched to a gene. CDR1 is SGDLS and CDR2 is YYNGEE in the germline V gene. This CDR3 region has 16 residues. The CDR3 nucleotides are TGTGCCAGCAGCCCCCGGACTAGCAGTTTAAACAATGAGCAGTACTTC. As protein: CASSPRTSSLNNEQYF.

This chain joins TRBV27 and TRBJ2-3; possibly TRBD2 for D (6 bases). The CDR3 length is 15 residues. The V end was cut by 6 bases, the J end by 7 bases, with 20 bases between. The germline CDR1 and CDR2 sequences are MNHEY and SMNVEV (reference sequence). As DNA, the CDR3 is TGTGCCAGCAGCCTAGACCGGGAGCTCAGGAATACGCAGTATTTT. It codes for CASSLDRELRNTQYF.

This clonotype was observed a handful of times. This chain uses TRBV9 with TRBJ1-2; 7 bases line up with TRBD1. The junction had 12 bases not matched to a gene; V was cut back by 5 bases and J by 2 bases. In germline, CDR1 is SGDLS, CDR2 YYNGEE. The CDR3 runs to 16 residues. CDR3 nucleotides: TGTGCCAGCAGGTTTGGAACAGGGGAGGGGAACTATGGCTACACCTTC. Translating it yields CASRFGTGEGNYGYTF.

The chain recombines TRBV19 with TRBJ2-5; 9 bases are shared with TRBD2. Germline V gene sequence: CDR1 LNHDA, CDR2 SQIVND (reference sequence). The CDR3 sequence is 16 residues long. Trimming cost V 5 bases and J 5 bases; bases outside gene matches: 12. CDR3 bases: TGTGCCAGTAGTGCCATTTATAGCGGGAGAACGGAGACCCAGTACTTC. Protein product: CASSAIYSGRTETQYF.

This clonotype was counted between two and nine times. V and J are TRBV7-9 and TRBJ2-1; 10 bases are a match to TRBD2. CDR1 and CDR2 from the germline V gene are SEHNR and FQNEAQ (reference sequence). The junction had 6 bases not matched to a gene; V was cut back by 4 bases and J by 6 bases. There are 15 residues in the CDR3. The CDR3 sequence: CASSSSGRYGNEQFF. The CDR3 DNA is TGTGCCAGCAGCTCTAGCGGGAGATACGGCAATGAGCAGTTCTTC.